This TCR beta chain was observed in a study of PD-1 blockade in classical Hodgkin lymphoma. As regards this clone: Its specificity is unknown.

General study results and limits: In CD4+ cells, TCR diversity went up significantly by C4D1, but in CD8+ cells it did not. As was reported, newly diagnosed patients showed lower baseline TCR diversity than healthy donors did.

The trim removed 6 bases at V and 2 bases at J, leaving 7 bases unmatched. Germline-derived CDR1 and CDR2 are MNHEY and SMNVEV (reference sequence). CDR3 length: 15 amino acids. Exposure to brentuximab vedotin varied, and each patient had relapsed following autologous stem cell transplantation. TCRdb's table, derived via immunoSEQ multiplex PCR, lists solely in-frame clones and lacks some. Of 35,000 to 45,000 clones listed, 80% to 90% are singletons. The starting material was peripheral blood mononuclear cells (PBMCs), obtained at baseline. This clonotype originated in a human donor with classical Hodgkin lymphoma. The chain is built from TRBV27 and TRBJ2-5; TRBD1 aligns across 9 bases. The CDR3: CASSPGQGLQETQYF. Here the CDR3 DNA reads TGTGCCAGCAGCCCGGGACAGGGCCTTCAAGAGACCCAGTACTTC.